This T cell receptor (beta chain) was identified in a study of blood T cell repertoires in COVID-19. Study summary: Samples taken during acute and convalescent COVID-19 were collected in the United States, Italy and Spain. T cells, B-cell-depleted T cells, or PBMCs supplied cDNA or gDNA.

TCRdb's copy holds only in-frame clones and misses some; the assay was immunoSEQ multiplex PCR. The sample includes fewer than 300,000 clones, approximately 86% of them seen just once. Looked up from germline, CDR1 is SGDLS and CDR2 is YYNGEE. The CDR3 spans 14 residues. The V end was cut by 0 bases, the J end by 2 bases, with 8 bases between. The chain uses TRBV9 and TRBJ1-2; possibly TRBD1 for D (5 bases). Specimen: peripheral blood. The sequence came from a woman aged 30 to 39 with acute or convalescent COVID-19. CDR3 region: CASSVAAGNYGYTF. DNA for the CDR3: TGTGCCAGCAGCGTAGCCGCAGGGAACTATGGCTACACCTTC.